The 8 T cell receptor beta chains given below trace back to one sample, sequenced in a study of blood T cell repertoires in COVID-19 (TCRdb year 2020). Libraries came from the immunoSEQ multiplex PCR assay. What TCRdb holds here is the immuneACCESS table cut down to in-frame rearrangements. Part of the clones is not present; checked against another copy, under half of the missing clones reflect an unresolved V gene, and the others are unexplained. Counted in this sample were 80,000 or so clones; approximately 78% of them appeared once. The top ten hold around 16% of the sample. The source material was peripheral blood. The receptors here all came from a woman older than 75 with acute or convalescent COVID-19.

The chain is built from TRBV28 and TRBJ2-5; TRBD1 matches at 8 bases. With 5 bases clipped from V and 4 bases from J, the junction kept 3 bases outside the gene matches. In germline, CDR1 is MDHEN, CDR2 SYDVKM. The CDR3 is made up of 13 amino acids. In DNA, the CDR3 is TGTGCCAGCAGTAACAGGGGGTCAGAGACCCAGTACTTC. Translated: CASSNRGSETQYF.

The gene calls are TRBV10-3 and TRBJ2-3; 8 bases agree with TRBD2. V gave up 5 bases and J gave up 4 bases; unmatched junction bases: 11. CDR3 length equals 16 residues. The germline gives CDR1 ENHRY, CDR2 SYGVKD. CDR3 in amino acids: CAISPNSGGLADTQYF. The CDR3 DNA reads TGTGCCATCAGTCCCAATTCGGGGGGGCTTGCAGATACGCAGTATTTT.

The rearrangement links TRBV5-4 to TRBJ2-1; 14 bases match TRBD2. V gave up 1 base and J gave up 8 bases; unmatched junction bases: 5. This CDR3 region has 16 residues. Germline assignment: CDR1 SGHNT and CDR2 YYREEE (reference sequence). CDR3 DNA: TGTGCCAGCAGCTTGATGAGGACTAGCGGGGGGCATGAGCAGTTCTTC. Translation: CASSLMRTSGGHEQFF.

The CDR3 region is CASSQGRGFDKKYF. The DNA of the CDR3 is TGTGCCAGCAGCCAAGGTCGGGGATTCGACAAGAAGTACTTC. V and J are TRBV3-1 (or the pseudogene TRBV3-2) and TRBJ2-5, with a possible D match to TRBD2 (5 bases). Trimming took off 1 base at V and 12 bases at J, with 18 bases between the two ends. Germline lookup yields CDR1 LGHDT and CDR2 YNNKEL (reference sequence). The CDR3 runs to 14 residues.

J is TRBJ1-2 and V is TRBV5-8; 8 positions agree with TRBD1. The V gene's germline CDR1 is SGHTS and CDR2 YDEGEE. The CDR3 has 14 residues. Trimming removed 2 bases from V and 2 bases from J; junction bases left unmatched: 2. The CDR3 loop is CASSLDRGNYGYTF. CDR3 nucleotide sequence: TGTGCCAGCAGCTTAGACAGGGGCAACTATGGCTACACCTTC.

V usage is TRBV9 and J usage is TRBJ1-2, with D unclear. The germline CDR1 and CDR2 sequences are SGDLS and YYNGEE. The V and J ends lost 3 bases and 9 bases respectively, with 21 bases between them. The CDR3 totals 15 residues. As DNA, the CDR3 is TGTGCCAGCAGCGAAGGTAACAAGACAAGTAGGAGCTACACCTTC. As protein: CASSEGNKTSRSYTF.

In its sample, this clone was seen a few times. The V call is TRBV2, the J call TRBJ1-4, with D possibly matching TRBD1 (5 bases). The CDR3 consists of 14 residues. Germline CDR1 reads SNHLY; CDR2 reads FYNNEI. V was trimmed by 3 bases and J by 5 bases, leaving 10 bases between them. The CDR3 sequence is CASSEGGLNEKLFF. As DNA, the CDR3 is TGTGCCAGCAGTGAGGGGGGGTTGAATGAAAAACTGTTTTTT.

The gene calls are TRBV7-9 and TRBJ1-4, with a weak D call TRBD1 (5 bases). The germline CDR1 and CDR2 sequences are SEHNR and FQNEAQ (reference sequence). The ends were cut back, 0 bases at V and 10 bases at J, with 15 bases in the middle. The CDR3 is made up of 15 amino acids. Here the CDR3 DNA reads TGTGCCAGCAGCTTAGCGGCCCAGGGAGGAGGAAAACTGTTTTTT. As protein: CASSLAAQGGGKLFF.